The entry that follows covers one TCR beta chain sequence. Its antigen is unknown. The data were taken from a study of radiation and T cells in renal cell carcinoma. Study-wide results and caveats: From baseline, blood top tumor clonotypes peaked at 2 weeks post-radiation. No pretreatment tumor biopsies were available for baseline clonotypes.

The time point was: baseline pretreatment blood. The treatment: 15 Gy SBRT to primary tumor, nephrectomy 4 weeks later. Blood was sampled at baseline, 2 weeks and 4 weeks after SBRT. Clones were sequenced by immunoSEQ multiplex PCR, and TCRdb holds only the in-frame ones, with some missing. The table shows approximately 90,000 clones, with 80% to 90% occurring only once. The sequenced sample was blood, obtained from a patient whose treatment included radiotherapy and nephrectomy. The receptor was isolated from a man aged 45-60 years with renal cell carcinoma.

CDR3 coding DNA: TGTGCCAGCAGCGTAGCTCTAGGTCGGGGAGAAGAGACCCAGTACTTC. It codes for CASSVALGRGEETQYF. V usage is TRBV9 and J usage is TRBJ2-5; TRBD2 is a possible D gene (5 bases). The germline V and J ends were trimmed by 0 bases and 3 bases, with 15 bases remaining between them. The CDR3 has 16 residues. The V gene's germline CDR1 is SGDLS and CDR2 YYNGEE.